This T cell receptor beta chain is drawn from a study of blood T cell repertoires in COVID-19. This CDR3 region has 14 residues. The V end was cut by 1 base, the J end by 5 bases, with 10 bases between. Germline-derived CDR1 and CDR2 are SGDLS and YYNGEE. This study enrolled people aged about 18 to 100 from approximately 25 US geographic areas. In assigning cohorts, the study relied on participant-reported clinical history. Recovered Cohort 3 donors showed two negative PCRs, clearance, or symptom resolution. Original processing notes: Reference gene primer amplification gave estimated nucleated cell counts. This table comes from immunoSEQ multiplex PCR, and its TCRdb copy is limited to in-frame clones, with some not included. V and J calls plus clone size are reproduced from that table; the DNA served to infer D and trimming. The table lists approximately 220,000 clones, about 88% of them singletons.

This clonotype originated in a woman between 25 and 40 years old who had recovered from COVID-19. The specimen sequenced was PBMCs or T cells enriched from blood (not recorded which). The chain has TRBV9 and TRBJ1-5, with D unclear. CDR3 protein: CASSVTSTYQPQHF. CDR3 sequence (DNA): TGTGCCAGCAGCGTAACAAGTACATATCAGCCCCAGCATTTT.